The T cell receptor delta chain described here comes from a study of gamma-delta T cells after stem cell transplantation. This clone was counted between two and nine times. V gave up 3 bases and J gave up 4 bases; unmatched junction bases: 10. Germline CDR1 and CDR2: GEAIGNYY and EKD. The CDR3 is 15 amino acids. TCRdb re-called clones from the RT-PCR reads via CATT. The table includes about 3,400 delta-chain clones, roughly 17% detected once. The sequencing input was gamma-delta T cells. The sequence derives from a human donor. It is not recorded whose cells these are; they may come from a transplant donor. The chain employs TRDV2 and TRDJ1; 7 bases agree with TRDD3. The CDR3: CACDAVLGHNDKLIF. CDR3 nucleotides: TGTGCCTGTGACGCTGTACTGGGGCACAACGATAAACTCATCTTT.